This record concerns one TCR beta chain sequence. Its antigen is currently unknown. The sample belongs to a study of T cell responses to AZD1222 COVID-19 vaccine. Overall study findings and caveats: None of the repertoires were sampled until the peak T cell response had passed. In the spike-specific TCR repertoire, nearly half reportedly target unmutated variant regions.

Both about-4-week and about-12-week second-dose recipients were combined. Sequenced by immunoSEQ multiplex PCR; TCRdb stores in-frame clones only, minus some. The data show some 110,000 clones, more than 70% seen once. The germline gives CDR1 SEHNR, CDR2 FQNEAQ (reference sequence). V was pared by 5 bases and J by 1 base, with 13 bases between. This CDR3 is built from 15 residues. This TCR was sampled from an adult who received the AZD1222 COVID-19 vaccine. The J gene is TRBJ2-3, the V gene TRBV7-9, with unresolved D. Sequences were derived from peripheral blood, sampled 28 days after the second AZD1222 dose. CDR3 DNA sequence: TGTGCCAGCAGCCCCCAGGCCGGCCGCACAGATACGCAGTATTTT. Its translation is CASSPQAGRTDTQYF.